This entry lists 7 T cell receptor beta chains sequenced from one sample in a study of T-cell memory formation after mild COVID-19. A single record per CDR3 protein comes from TCRdb applying MiXCR to the 5' RACE reads. The sample yields over 30,000 distinct CDR3 sequences, more than 9.5% seen once. The sequencing sample was made of PBMCs or a T cell subset sorted from them (not recorded which). The source of these receptors is a young man who had mild COVID-19 (a few samples of this study predate the infection). Cell type and time point are not known.

This clonotype was seen ten or more times. CDR3 region: CASSLAGGFYNEQFF. CDR3 DNA sequence: TGTGCCAGCAGCTTAGCGGGGGGCTTCTACAATGAGCAGTTCTTC. The chain couples TRBV7-3 to TRBJ2-1, with 8 bases that match TRBD2. Germline loops: CDR1 SGHTA, CDR2 FQGTGA. The CDR3 consists of 15 residues. V was clipped by 2 bases and J by 3 bases; unmatched bases: 3.

The sample holds many counts of this clonotype. J is TRBJ1-1 and V is TRBV7-9; no clear D gene. Germline-derived CDR1 and CDR2 are SEHNR and FQNEAQ (reference sequence). V was clipped by 4 bases and J by 10 bases, with 19 bases between them. The CDR3 extends over 14 amino acids. DNA for the CDR3: TGTGCCAGCAGCTCGACGAGGCCTGCCGCTGGAGCTTTCTTT. Its protein is CASSSTRPAAGAFF.

This clonotype was detected ten times or more. The chain recombines TRBV20-1 with TRBJ1-5; 9 bases are shared with TRBD1. The CDR3 consists of 13 residues. Germline V gene sequence: CDR1 DFQATT, CDR2 SNEGSKA (reference sequence). Trimming at V came to 5 bases and at J to 6 bases, leaving 5 bases not matched to a gene. CDR3: CSARDREAQPQHF. CDR3 sequence (DNA): TGCAGTGCTCGGGACAGGGAGGCTCAGCCCCAGCATTTT.

By sample share, this clonotype is large. This sequence joins TRBV2 and TRBJ2-2, with TRBD2 matching over 8 bases. This CDR3 region has 16 residues. In germline, CDR1 is SNHLY, CDR2 FYNNEI. J was trimmed by 0 bases and V by 5 bases; bases with no gene match: 5. CDR3 protein: CASSRTSGANTGELFF. The CDR3 nucleotides read TGTGCCAGCAGTCGCACTAGCGGAGCGAACACCGGGGAGCTGTTTTTT.

At least ten counts were recorded for this clonotype. The gene calls are TRBV6-5 and TRBJ1-3; D may be TRBD1 (5 bases). V was cut by 3 bases and J by 2 bases, with 8 bases left in between. Germline V gene data show CDR1 as MNHEY and CDR2 as SVGAGI. The CDR3 is 14 residues long. CDR3 sequence reads: CASSYSTAGNTIYF. The CDR3 DNA follows: TGTGCCAGCAGTTATTCGACAGCTGGAAACACCATATATTTT.

This clonotype appeared many times. The chain couples TRBV6-1 to TRBJ2-5, with D perhaps TRBD2 (5 bases). Trimming pared 8 bases from V and 2 bases from J, leaving 15 bases between. Germline V gene lookup returns CDR1 MNHNS and CDR2 SASEGT. The CDR3 has 14 amino acids. DNA for the CDR3: TGTGCCAGCTCGGGGAATGGGCATCAAGAGACCCAGTACTTC. Translated, it gives CASSGNGHQETQYF.

The chain combines TRBV24-1 with TRBJ2-3; perhaps D is TRBD1 or TRBD2 (5 bases each). The V end was cut by 5 bases, the J end by 2 bases, with 16 bases between. The CDR3 covers 16 residues. Germline CDR1 is KGHDR and CDR2 is SFDVKD. The CDR3: CATSGGTGAVTDTQYF. In nucleotides, the CDR3 is TGTGCCACCAGTGGGGGGACCGGGGCGGTCACAGATACGCAGTATTTT.